One sample yielded the 27 T cell receptor beta chains listed below, sequenced in a study of shared clonotypes between healthy human individuals. CD45RO negativity and positive selection for CCR7 defined naive CD8 cells, a population that excluded terminally differentiated effector memory CD45RA+ cells. Libraries were prepared by immunoSEQ multiplex PCR; TCRdb keeps only in-frame clonotypes and omits some of them. The sample shows about 800,000 clones, about 96% of them seen only once. Input material: naive CD8+ T cells sorted from blood. The receptor source for this set is a young man in good health.

The rearrangement joins TRBV29-1 to TRBJ2-7, with D perhaps matching TRBD2 (5 bases). Looked up from germline, CDR1 is SQVTM and CDR2 is ANQGSEA. The V gene lost 6 bases and the J gene lost 4 bases, with 13 bases spanning the gap. The CDR3 covers 12 residues. The CDR3 spells CSVRDNYYEQYF. DNA for the CDR3: TGCAGCGTCCGGGATAACTATTACGAGCAGTACTTC.

This clone was observed a handful of times. This chain's CDR3 is CSAWGGELFF. CDR3 DNA: TGCAGTGCGTGGGGTGGGGAGCTGTTTTTT. This chain connects TRBV20-1 to TRBJ2-2; D remains unclear. The CDR3 totals 10 residues. Germline V gene lookup returns CDR1 DFQATT and CDR2 SNEGSKA (reference sequence). V was shortened by 6 bases and J by 8 bases, with 7 bases between the two germline ends.

J is TRBJ2-7 and V is TRBV15, with a weak D call TRBD2 (5 bases). Trimming shortened V by 0 bases and J by 0 bases, and 9 bases separated the two germline ends. CDR3 length equals 15 residues. Germline V gene sequence: CDR1 LNHNV, CDR2 YYDKDF (reference sequence). CDR3: CATSRDSRGSYEQYF. In DNA form, the CDR3 reads TGTGCCACCAGCAGAGATTCCCGGGGCTCCTACGAGCAGTACTTC.

The genes are TRBV7-6 and TRBJ1-4, with no clear D. The germline V and J ends were trimmed by 1 base and 6 bases, with 15 bases remaining between them. This CDR3 spans 16 amino acids. CDR1 is SGHVS and CDR2 is FNYEAQ in the germline V gene. The CDR3 reads CASSLGILVLDEKLFF. DNA for the CDR3: TGTGCCAGCAGCTTAGGGATATTGGTCCTTGATGAAAAACTGTTTTTT. The complete variable domain, with remaining parts taken from reference TRBV7-6 and TRBJ1-4, reads GAGVSQSPRYKVTKRGQDVALRCDPISGHVSLYWYRQALGQGPEFLTYFNYEAQQDKSGLPNDRFSAERPEGSISTLTIQRTEQRDSAMYRCASSLGILVLDEKLFFGSGTQLSVL.

The V call is TRBV4-3, the J call TRBJ2-1; 9 bases fit TRBD2. This CDR3 has 16 residues. Germline trimming cut 0 bases from V and 7 bases from J; bases unmatched to any gene: 7. CDR1 and CDR2 (germline): LGHNA, YSLEER. The CDR3 sequence is CASSQDKGLAGNEQFF. For the CDR3, the DNA is TGCGCCAGCAGCCAAGATAAGGGACTAGCAGGAAATGAGCAGTTCTTC.

This rearrangement joins TRBV29-1 to TRBJ2-1, with unresolved D. The CDR3 covers 13 residues. Germline V gives CDR1 SQVTM, CDR2 ANQGSEA. The V gene lost 0 bases and the J gene lost 6 bases, with 9 bases spanning the gap. The CDR3 sequence is CSVEDLLGNEQFF. CDR3 coding DNA: TGCAGCGTTGAAGATCTTTTGGGCAATGAGCAGTTCTTC.

V and J are TRBV5-1 and TRBJ1-2; D uncertain. Trimming cost V 0 bases and J 6 bases, with 12 bases left between them. In germline, CDR1 is SGHRS, CDR2 YFSETQ. CDR3 size: 14 residues. CDR3 loop: CASSLGAPQDGYTF. In nucleotides, the CDR3 is TGCGCCAGCAGCTTGGGGGCACCTCAGGATGGCTACACCTTC. Full variable domain (remainder filled in from reference TRBV5-1 and TRBJ1-2): KAGVTQTPRYLIKTRGQQVTLSCSPISGHRSVSWYQQTPGQGLQFLFEYFSETQRNKGNFPGRFSGRQFSNSRSEMNVSTLELGDSALYLCASSLGAPQDGYTFGSGTRLTVV.

V gene TRBV15 combines with J gene TRBJ2-7; no clear D. Germline V CDR1 and CDR2: LNHNV, YYDKDF (reference sequence). V was shortened by 2 bases and J by 7 bases, with 12 bases between the two germline ends. CDR3 length equals 13 residues. The CDR3 coding sequence is TGTGCCACCAGCAGATTTTTTCAGTGGGAGCAGTACTTC. It translates to CATSRFFQWEQYF.

The gene calls are TRBV7-5 and TRBJ2-7; the table names TRBD2, a call not compared with the DNA. TRBV7-5 is reported as a pseudogene. This CDR3 is 13 amino acids long. CDR3 in DNA: TGTGCCAGAGCCCCCGGGACTACCTACGAGCAGTACTTC. This sequence encodes CARAPGTTYEQYF.

This chain joins TRBV5-1 and TRBJ2-3; no definite D call. Trimming removed 4 bases at V and 3 bases at J, with 9 bases between. The CDR3 consists of 13 residues. Per germline, CDR1 SGHRS and CDR2 YFSETQ. CDR3 residues: CASSDYGTDTQYF. CDR3 nucleotide sequence: TGCGCCAGCAGCGATTATGGGACAGATACGCAGTATTTT.

The chain carries TRBV18 and TRBJ2-2; D tentatively reads TRBD1 or TRBD2 (5 bases each). Per the germline V gene, CDR1 is KGHSH and CDR2 is LQKENI. V gave up 3 bases and J gave up 4 bases, with 15 bases separating them. This CDR3 has 16 amino acids. CDR3 sequence (DNA): TGTGCCAGCTCACCTGTTGGGACGGAGGCCACCGGGGAGCTGTTTTTT. This encodes CASSPVGTEATGELFF. The variable domain in full, completed from reference TRBV18 and TRBJ2-2, reads NAGVMQNPRHLVRRRGQEARLRCSPMKGHSHVYWYRQLPEEGLKFMVYLQKENIIDESGMPKERFSAEFPKEGPSILRIQQVVRGDSAAYFCASSPVGTEATGELFFGEGSRLTVL.

The chain combines TRBV11-2 with TRBJ1-1, with TRBD1 as a possible D gene (5 bases). In germline, CDR1 is SGHAT, CDR2 FQNNGV. CDR3 size: 14 residues. The germline V and J ends were trimmed by 6 bases and 4 bases, with 15 bases remaining between them. The CDR3 loop is CASSRQTPLTEAFF. CDR3 bases: TGTGCCAGCAGTCGACAGACTCCACTCACTGAAGCTTTCTTT.

The CDR3 DNA is TGTGCCAGCAGTTTATTGGGCCAAGAGACCCAGTACTTC. Translating gives CASSLLGQETQYF. V and J are TRBV28 and TRBJ2-5; no firm D call. Trimming took off 1 base at V and 1 base at J, with 4 bases between the two ends. The CDR3 has 13 residues. Germline CDR1 and CDR2: MDHEN and SYDVKM.

V usage is TRBV19 and J usage is TRBJ1-1; 7 bases agree with TRBD1. The germline V gene encodes CDR1 LNHDA and CDR2 SQIVND (reference sequence). V lost 10 bases to trimming and J lost 0 bases; unmatched junction nucleotides: 14. The CDR3 loop spans 16 amino acids. In nucleotides, the CDR3 is TGTGCCACAGAACTCTATGCCGGGACAGTGAACACTGAAGCTTTCTTT. Translation: CATELYAGTVNTEAFF.

This clone has a single count. The rearrangement links TRBV7-9 to TRBJ1-4, with 7 bases fitting TRBD1. V lost 4 bases to trimming and J lost 5 bases; unmatched junction nucleotides: 4. CDR1 is SEHNR and CDR2 is FQNEAQ in the germline V gene (reference sequence). This CDR3 is built from 14 residues. As DNA, the CDR3 is TGTGCCAGCAGCTCCGACAGGGCGAATGAAAAACTGTTTTTT. Encoded protein: CASSSDRANEKLFF.

The gene calls are TRBV10-2 and TRBJ1-2; D possibly corresponds to TRBD1 (6 bases). The CDR3 loop spans 13 amino acids. The V end was cut by 4 bases, the J end by 4 bases, with 10 bases between. Germline CDR1 is WSHSY and CDR2 is SAAADI. The CDR3 sequence: CASSGRTVYGYTF. The CDR3 bases are TGCGCCAGCAGTGGGAGGACAGTCTATGGCTACACCTTC.

This clone was seen once. The rearrangement uses TRBV6-1 and TRBJ2-1; D could derive from TRBD1 or TRBD2 (5 bases each). CDR1 is MNHNS and CDR2 is SASEGT in the germline V gene. Trimming left V 7 bases short and J 9 bases short, with 13 bases between. This CDR3 has 12 residues. The CDR3 DNA follows: TGTGCCAGCAAGGCCCCAGGGACTGAGCAGTTCTTC. Translating it yields CASKAPGTEQFF.

This clone appeared a single time. V is TRBV5-1 and J is TRBJ2-3, with a weak D call TRBD2 (6 bases). The V gene's germline CDR1 is SGHRS and CDR2 YFSETQ. The CDR3 consists of 15 residues. The V gene lost 4 bases and the J gene lost 4 bases, with 16 bases spanning the gap. The CDR3, as DNA: TGCGCCAGCAGCCCGAGCGGAAGGAGGGCAGATACGCAGTATTTT. Residues: CASSPSGRRADTQYF.

The chain combines TRBV2 with TRBJ2-2, with a possible D match to TRBD1 (6 bases). The CDR3 is made up of 14 amino acids. Per germline, CDR1 SNHLY and CDR2 FYNNEI. V shed 11 bases and J shed 5 bases, with 18 bases lying between them. Here the CDR3 reads CALTGVTGTGELFF. The CDR3 DNA follows: TGTGCCCTTACAGGCGTGACAGGTACCGGGGAGCTGTTTTTT. Based on the CDR3 plus reference TRBV2 and TRBJ2-2, the full variable domain is EPEVTQTPSHQVTQMGQEVILRCVPISNHLYFYWYRQILGQKVEFLVSFYNNEISEKSEIFDDQFSVERPDGSNFTLKIRSTKLEDSAMYFCALTGVTGTGELFFGEGSRLTVL.

The chain's CDR3 is CASSQSKVVGYTF. CDR3 DNA sequence: TGCGCCAGCAGCCAATCTAAGGTGGTCGGCTACACCTTC. The chain employs TRBV5-1 and TRBJ1-2; D gene unclear. CDR1 and CDR2 from the germline V gene are SGHRS and YFSETQ. The CDR3 loop spans 13 amino acids. V was pared by 4 bases and J by 8 bases, with 15 bases between.

This chain uses TRBV25-1 with TRBJ2-1; 8 bases are a match to TRBD2. V lost 8 bases and J lost 5; bases outside the gene matches: 11. The CDR3 is 15 residues long. Germline V lookup: CDR1 MGHDK, CDR2 SYGVNS. Here the CDR3 reads CASQSGSDYNNEQFF. DNA of the CDR3: TGTGCCAGCCAGAGCGGGAGTGACTACAACAATGAGCAGTTCTTC.

This chain's CDR3 is CASSQETSSYNEQFF. The CDR3 DNA reads as TGCGCCAGCAGCCAAGAGACTAGCTCCTACAATGAGCAGTTCTTC. V and J are TRBV4-1 and TRBJ2-1; D is possibly TRBD2 (6 bases). Germline V CDR1 and CDR2: MGHRA, YSYEKL. V was clipped by 0 bases and J by 0 bases, with 6 bases between them. The CDR3 totals 15 residues.

This chain links TRBV9 with TRBJ2-2; TRBD2 is a possible D gene (6 bases). V dropped 0 bases and J dropped 5 bases, with 17 bases sitting between them. Germline V gives CDR1 SGDLS, CDR2 YYNGEE. The length of the CDR3 is 17 residues. The chain's CDR3 is CASSVDGWGGMTGELFF. CDR3 coding DNA: TGTGCCAGCAGCGTAGATGGGTGGGGCGGGATGACCGGGGAGCTGTTTTTT.

J is TRBJ1-5 and V is TRBV2; possible D gene TRBD1, 5 bases. V was shortened by 5 bases and J by 8 bases, with 16 bases between the two germline ends. CDR1 is SNHLY and CDR2 is FYNNEI in the germline V gene. The length of the CDR3 is 14 residues. CDR3 residues: CASSTNPRGEPQHF. In DNA, the CDR3 is TGTGCCAGCAGTACGAACCCGCGGGGGGAGCCCCAGCATTTT.

The table lists this clone with a count of one. This chain uses TRBV14 with TRBJ2-1; D gene uncertain. Germline lookup yields CDR1 SGHDN and CDR2 FVKESK. Trimming shortened V by 3 bases and J by 7 bases, and 10 bases separated the two germline ends. The length of the CDR3 is 13 residues. Here the CDR3 reads CASSHLGHNEQFF. DNA of the CDR3: TGTGCCAGCAGCCACCTGGGCCATAATGAGCAGTTCTTC.

Concerning this clone: Other DNA variants within this sample encode the same CDR3. The chain is built from TRBV28 and TRBJ1-5, with D uncertain. The CDR3 runs 11 residues. Deletions cut 5 bases from V and 4 bases from J, with 3 bases between. Germline V gene data show CDR1 as MDHEN and CDR2 as SYDVKM. DNA of the CDR3: TGTGCCAGCAGTCTTAATCAGCCCCAGCATTTT. Its translation: CASSLNQPQHF.

The V gene is TRBV27, the J gene TRBJ1-2, with D maybe TRBD1 (6 bases). In germline, CDR1 is MNHEY, CDR2 SMNVEV (reference sequence). The CDR3 length is 15 residues. V shed 0 bases and J shed 2 bases, with 10 bases lying between them. CDR3 in DNA: TGTGCCAGCAGTTTATCGATAGGGGGGAACTATGGCTACACCTTC. It yields the protein CASSLSIGGNYGYTF.